This T cell receptor (beta chain) was sequenced during a study of cytomegalovirus exposure and HLA in healthy donors. The PCR employed 60 Vbeta primers together with 13 Jbeta primers. This table comes from immunoSEQ multiplex PCR, and its TCRdb copy is limited to in-frame clones, with some not included. The data contain 130,000 to 150,000 clones, around three quarters of them singletons. This clone was recorded once. As yet, its antigen is unknown. General study results and limits: The authors later found TCR association rates varying by HLA locus, with DRB1 most and HLA-C fewest. Several of the most significant clusters appeared, in a later analysis, to be linked to common viral pathogens.

This receptor was taken from a woman aged 18-35 years in good health and CMV-seropositive. The sample comprised PBMCs.

In DNA form, the CDR3 reads TGTGCCAGCAGCGAGGACGGGACAGGGGGCAACTATGGCTACACCTTC. Translated, it gives CASSEDGTGGNYGYTF. The chain uses TRBV7-2 and TRBJ1-2, with TRBD1 matching 12 bases. J was trimmed by 2 bases and V by 5 bases; bases with no gene match: 6. Per the germline V gene, CDR1 is SGHTA and CDR2 is FQGNSA. The CDR3 has 16 residues.